This passage covers 20 T cell receptor beta chains from one sample sequenced in a study of cytomegalovirus exposure and HLA in healthy donors (dated 2017 in TCRdb). Preparation of the library involved the immunoSEQ multiplex PCR assay. For the multiplex PCR, a mixture combining 60 forward primers for TCR Vbeta segments and 13 reverse primers for TCR Jbeta segments was used. TCRdb carries this immuneACCESS record with in-frame sequences only. Its versions omit some clonotypes, under half of them owing to an unresolved V gene in the studies checked, with the rest unexplained. Within this sample are about 83,000 clones, with 70% to 75% of them counted one time only. Together, the top ten hold more than 3.5% of the sample. Sequencing was done on a sample of PBMCs. Receptors originate from a man in his 60s in good health and CMV-seronegative.

The chain couples TRBV2 to TRBJ1-3; 8 bases align to TRBD1. The germline V gene has CDR1 SNHLY and CDR2 FYNNEI. J gave up 2 bases and V 7 bases, and 4 bases lay outside the gene matches. The CDR3 consists of 14 residues. This chain's CDR3 is CASKQDRAGNTIYF. DNA for the CDR3: TGTGCCAGCAAACAGGACAGGGCTGGAAACACCATATATTTT. Combining the CDR3 with reference TRBV2 and TRBJ1-3 gives the whole variable domain EPEVTQTPSHQVTQMGQEVILRCVPISNHLYFYWYRQILGQKVEFLVSFYNNEISEKSEIFDDQFSVERPDGSNFTLKIRSTKLEDSAMYFCASKQDRAGNTIYFGEGSWLTVV.

This clone has only a few counts. The genes are TRBV29-1 and TRBJ1-4; TRBD1 might be the D (6 bases). This CDR3 has 15 residues. V dropped 7 bases and J dropped 4 bases, with 19 bases sitting between them. Germline CDR1 SQVTM, CDR2 ANQGSEA. The CDR3 DNA is TGCAGCGCGTTAGGGGTTGGGGGCTATAATGAAAAACTGTTTTTT. Protein: CSALGVGGYNEKLFF.

V is TRBV2 and J is TRBJ1-1, with D perhaps TRBD1 (5 bases). This CDR3 comprises 15 residues. CDR1 SNHLY and CDR2 FYNNEI come from the germline V gene. The V gene lost 3 bases and the J gene lost 4 bases, with 15 bases spanning the gap. Written as DNA, the CDR3 is TGTGCCAGCAGTGACCCCCTATGGGGGGTCACTGAAGCTTTCTTT. This codes for CASSDPLWGVTEAFF.

The chain joins TRBV7-9 to TRBJ2-7; D might be TRBD2 (6 bases). The V gene lost 3 bases and the J gene lost 3 bases, with 12 bases spanning the gap. The V gene's germline CDR1 is SEHNR and CDR2 FQNEAQ (reference sequence). This CDR3 has 14 amino acids. Here the CDR3 DNA reads TGTGCCAGCAGCTTTGCGGGGCCCCTCTACGAGCAGTACTTC. Amino acids: CASSFAGPLYEQYF. The complete variable domain, with remaining parts taken from reference TRBV7-9 and TRBJ2-7, reads DTGVSQNPRHKITKRGQNVTFRCDPISEHNRLYWYRQTLGQGPEFLTYFQNEAQLEKSRLLSDRFSAERPKGSFSTLEIQRTEQGDSAMYLCASSFAGPLYEQYFGPGTRLTVT.

The V call is TRBV30, the J call TRBJ2-7, with D possibly being TRBD1 (6 bases). CDR1 is GTSNPN, CDR2 SVGIG, per germline (reference sequence). The CDR3 is 13 residues long. The germline V and J ends were trimmed by 3 bases and 6 bases, with 15 bases remaining between them. The CDR3 here is CAWRRQVVAEQYF. The CDR3 DNA reads TGTGCCTGGAGAAGACAGGTGGTGGCCGAGCAGTACTTC.

This clone was counted a single time. The J gene is TRBJ1-2, the V gene TRBV6-1; 7 bases are shared with TRBD1. The CDR3 is made up of 14 amino acids. Germline V gene sequence: CDR1 MNHNS, CDR2 SASEGT. Losses at the gene ends were 6 bases for V and 4 bases for J; bases not matched to a gene: 8. The CDR3 coding sequence is TGTGCCAGCAGCTCAGAGGGGGCGGGCTATGGCTACACCTTC. Translation: CASSSEGAGYGYTF.

The chain carries TRBV6-4 and TRBJ1-3, with a possible D match to TRBD1 (6 bases). The V end was cut by 0 bases, the J end by 4 bases, with 7 bases between. CDR3 length equals 14 residues. The germline CDR1 and CDR2 sequences are MRHNA and SNTAGT. CDR3 bases: TGTGCCAGCAGTGACTCCCAGGGGGGAAACACCATATATTTT. Its protein product is CASSDSQGGNTIYF.

The rearrangement joins TRBV5-1 to TRBJ1-1; 8 positions agree with TRBD1. With 2 bases clipped from V and 10 bases from J, the junction kept 7 bases outside the gene matches. The germline gives CDR1 SGHRS, CDR2 YFSETQ. The CDR3 runs 13 residues. The CDR3 protein is CASSLSRGQVAFF. In DNA, the CDR3 is TGCGCCAGCAGCTTATCGAGGGGACAGGTAGCTTTCTTT.

V is TRBV11-2 and J is TRBJ2-3, with D unresolved. The CDR3 covers 15 residues. Trimming took off 2 bases at V and 3 bases at J, with 12 bases between the two ends. Germline V CDR1 and CDR2: SGHAT, FQNNGV. CDR3 in amino acids: CASSLRRDGTDTQYF. As DNA, the CDR3 is TGTGCCAGCAGCTTAAGGAGAGACGGAACAGATACGCAGTATTTT. The entire variable domain, with the rest obtained from reference TRBV11-2 and TRBJ2-3, is as follows: EAGVAQSPRYKIIEKRQSVAFWCNPISGHATLYWYQQILGQGPKLLIQFQNNGVVDDSQLPKDRFSAERLKGVDSTLKIQPAKLEDSAVYLCASSLRRDGTDTQYFGPGTRLTVL.

The rearrangement uses TRBV25-1 and TRBJ2-1, with TRBD2 matching over 10 bases. Germline CDR1 and CDR2: MGHDK and SYGVNS. Unmatched junction bases numbered 7, after V lost 7 bases and J lost 7 bases. This CDR3 has 14 amino acids. The DNA for the CDR3 is TGTGCCAGCAACGACCTAGCGGGGGTGAATGAGCAGTTCTTC. Protein product: CASNDLAGVNEQFF. Together with reference TRBV25-1 and TRBJ2-1, the CDR3 gives the full variable domain: EADIYQTPRYLVIGTGKKITLECSQTMGHDKMYWYQQDPGMELHLIHYSYGVNSTEKGDLSSESTVSRIRTEHFPLTLESARPSHTSQYLCASNDLAGVNEQFFGPGTRLTVL.

CDR3 DNA sequence: TGTGCCTGGGGGGGGATGTTGATGAACACTGAAGCTTTCTTT. This translates into CAWGGMLMNTEAFF. The genes are TRBV30 and TRBJ1-1; tentative D call: TRBD1 (5 bases). Germline V CDR1 and CDR2: GTSNPN, SVGIG (reference sequence). CDR3 length: 14 amino acids. V was pared by 5 bases and J by 0 bases, with 13 bases between. Filled out from reference TRBV30 and TRBJ1-1, the complete variable domain reads SQTIHQWPATLVQPVGSPLSLECTVEGTSNPNLYWYRQAAGRGLQLLFYSVGIGQISSEVPQNLSASRPQDRQFILSSKKLLLSDSGFYLCAWGGMLMNTEAFFGQGTRLTVV.

This chain joins TRBV5-1 and TRBJ2-3; 9 positions match TRBD2. CDR3 length: 16 amino acids. Germline-derived CDR1 and CDR2 are SGHRS and YFSETQ. The ends lost 2 bases at V and 4 bases at J; junction bases unmatched: 8. CDR3 sequence reads: CASSFLAGGLSDTQYF. CDR3 nucleotides: TGCGCCAGCAGCTTTCTGGCGGGGGGGCTGTCAGATACGCAGTATTTT.

This chain links TRBV7-8 with TRBJ2-2, with TRBD1 identical over 9 bases. In germline, CDR1 is SGHVS, CDR2 FQNEAQ. The length of the CDR3 is 16 residues. V gave up 4 bases and J gave up 4 bases; unmatched junction bases: 7. CDR3 sequence (DNA): TGTGCCAGCAGCTACGACAGGGGGGAGGCCACCGGGGAGCTGTTTTTT. It encodes CASSYDRGEATGELFF.

The chain has TRBV7-6 and TRBJ2-7, with D possibly being TRBD2 (5 bases). Germline CDR1 reads SGHVS; CDR2 reads FNYEAQ. The CDR3 has 13 residues. Between the trimmed V and J ends, which lost 5 bases and 1 base, there was a span of 9 bases. CDR3 DNA sequence: TGTGCCAGCAGCAGGACTCTGTCCTACGAGCAGTACTTC. It yields the protein CASSRTLSYEQYF.

The rearrangement joins TRBV4-1 to TRBJ1-6; no firm D call. CDR3 length equals 17 residues. V was shortened by 2 bases and J by 3 bases, with 14 bases between the two germline ends. The V gene's germline CDR1 is MGHRA and CDR2 YSYEKL. For the CDR3, the DNA is TGCGCCAGCAGCCAATTCGGAGCGGGATTCTATAATTCACCCCTCCACTTT. It translates to CASSQFGAGFYNSPLHF.

The chain employs TRBV27 and TRBJ2-3; possibly TRBD2 for D (5 bases). CDR1 and CDR2 (germline): MNHEY, SMNVEV (reference sequence). This CDR3 contains 16 residues. V was trimmed by 6 bases and J by 4 bases, leaving 20 bases between them. The CDR3 reads CASSLGLSTPADTQYF. For the CDR3, the DNA is TGTGCCAGCAGCCTTGGACTCTCGACCCCCGCAGATACGCAGTATTTT.

The chain is built from TRBV6-5 and TRBJ1-2; tentatively, D is TRBD1 (6 bases). Germline V gives CDR1 MNHEY, CDR2 SVGAGI. This CDR3 has 12 residues. V dropped 6 bases and J dropped 5 bases, with 10 bases sitting between them. In nucleotides, the CDR3 is TGTGCCAGCAGCGGGACACCTTATGGCTACACCTTC. Its protein is CASSGTPYGYTF.

This chain joins TRBV7-8 and TRBJ2-1, with TRBD2 matching over 11 bases. The germline V gene has CDR1 SGHVS and CDR2 FQNEAQ. The ends lost 2 bases at V and 7 bases at J; junction bases unmatched: 4. The CDR3 has 15 residues. CDR3 nucleotide sequence: TGTGCCAGCAGCTTATTAGTAGCGGGGGGGAATGAGCAGTTCTTC. It is translated as CASSLLVAGGNEQFF.

The chain carries TRBV6-1 and TRBJ2-2; D ambiguous. This CDR3 comprises 16 residues. V was cut by 3 bases and J by 6 bases, with 17 bases left in between. Germline V CDR1 and CDR2: MNHNS, SASEGT. The CDR3 loop reads CASSEWWSSQSGELFF. The CDR3 DNA is TGTGCCAGCAGTGAGTGGTGGTCTAGTCAGTCCGGGGAGCTGTTTTTT.

The gene calls are TRBV19 and TRBJ1-5; D is uncertain. This CDR3 comprises 14 residues. Germline CDR1 LNHDA, CDR2 SQIVND (reference sequence). Trimming pared 3 bases from V and 7 bases from J, leaving 13 bases between. This CDR3 is CASSMQEDGQPQHF. The CDR3 DNA reads as TGTGCCAGTAGTATGCAGGAAGACGGCCAGCCCCAGCATTTT.